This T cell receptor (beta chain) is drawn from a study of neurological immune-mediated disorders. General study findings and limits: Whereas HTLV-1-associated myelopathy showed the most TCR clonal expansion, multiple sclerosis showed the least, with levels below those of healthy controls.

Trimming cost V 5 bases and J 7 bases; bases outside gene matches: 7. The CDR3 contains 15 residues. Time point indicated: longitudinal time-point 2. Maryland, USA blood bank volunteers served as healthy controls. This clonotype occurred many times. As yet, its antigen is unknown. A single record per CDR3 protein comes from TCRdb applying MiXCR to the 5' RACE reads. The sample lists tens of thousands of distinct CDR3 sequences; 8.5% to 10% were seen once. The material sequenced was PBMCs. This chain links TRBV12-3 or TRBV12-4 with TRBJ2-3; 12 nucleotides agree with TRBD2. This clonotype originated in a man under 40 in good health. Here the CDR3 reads CASSPTGLAGYTQYF. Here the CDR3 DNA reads TGTGCCAGCAGTCCTACAGGACTAGCGGGGTATACGCAGTATTTT.